The following is a T cell receptor (beta chain) sequence with its context. The data originate from a study of blood T cell repertoires in COVID-19. Overall study: The analysed material was cDNA or gDNA that came from T cells, B-cell-depleted T cells, or PBMCs.

Germline-derived CDR1 and CDR2 are SGHTA and FQGTGA. The CDR3 has 14 amino acids. The junction had 4 bases not matched to a gene; V was cut back by 5 bases and J by 7 bases. In the original analysis: How many nucleated cells were present was estimated from reference gene primer amplification. Generated by immunoSEQ multiplex PCR, the TCRdb table keeps only in-frame clones and is missing some. The V and J calls and clone size are taken from that table; D and trimming were inferred from the DNA. This sample has more than 150,000 clones, with roughly 74% found just once. The sample comprised peripheral blood. The chain couples TRBV7-3 to TRBJ1-6; 8 bases map to TRBD1. The TCR sequence derives from a woman older than 75 with acute or convalescent COVID-19. CDR3 sequence: CASSPGQGNSPLHF. CDR3 sequence (DNA): TGTGCCAGCAGCCCTGGACAGGGAAATTCACCCCTCCACTTT.